These T cell receptor beta chains were read from a single sample in a study of cytomegalovirus exposure and HLA in healthy donors. TCRdb keeps only in-frame clones here, not all; method: immunoSEQ multiplex PCR. The table for this sample gives roughly 200,000 clones. Sequencing was done on a sample of PBMCs. The receptors stem from a girl aged 2 to 10 in good health and CMV-seropositive. Both conserved end residues are part of each CDR3. D genes are given only for firm matches.

d_call | j_call | v_call | cdr3_aa | cdr3_nt
NA | TRBJ1-1 | TRBV25-1 | CASSEWEAATEAFF | TGTGCCAGCAGTGAATGGGAGGCGGCCACTGAAGCTTTCTTT
NA | TRBJ1-2 | TRBV28 | CASSFPKGSGYTF | TGTGCCAGCAGTTTTCCGAAGGGGTCTGGCTACACCTTC
NA | TRBJ2-5 | TRBV11-2 | CASSLGAGRETQYF | TGTGCCAGCAGCTTAGGGGCAGGGCGGGAGACCCAGTACTTC
NA | TRBJ2-7 | TRBV28 | CASSLTPGLSTYEQYF | TGTGCCAGCAGTTTAACGCCAGGCCTATCAACCTACGAGCAGTACTTC
NA | TRBJ1-3 | TRBV10-3 | CAIVSNRNSGNTIYF | TGTGCCATCGTATCAAACAGGAACTCTGGAAACACCATATATTTT
TRBD2 | TRBJ2-3 | TRBV10-2 | CASSLAGGTDTQYF | TGCGCCAGCTCTCTAGCGGGGGGCACAGATACGCAGTATTTT
TRBD1 | TRBJ2-7 | TRBV2 | CASSSGTGILSYEQYF | TGTGCCAGCAGCTCCGGGACAGGCATCCTTTCCTACGAGCAGTACTTC
NA | TRBJ2-3 | TRBV19 | CASSIGTSDTQYF | TGTGCCAGTAGTATCGGGACTTCAGATACGCAGTATTTT
TRBD1 | TRBJ2-7 | TRBV27 | CASSLLGQGFGDEQYF | TGTGCCAGCAGTTTATTGGGACAGGGCTTTGGTGACGAGCAGTACTTC
NA | TRBJ2-7 | TRBV28 | CASSDRHSYEQYF | TGTGCCAGCAGTGACAGGCACTCCTACGAGCAGTACTTC
NA | TRBJ2-7 | TRBV4-1 | CASSFRDEQYF | TGCGCCAGCAGCTTCCGGGACGAGCAGTACTTC
TRBD2 | TRBJ2-7 | TRBV10-3 | CAISDSLALYEQYF | TGTGCCATCAGTGATTCACTAGCGCTCTACGAGCAGTACTTC
NA | TRBJ2-7 | TRBV10-2 | CASSPGVVEQYF | TGCGCCAGCAGCCCCGGAGTGGTCGAGCAGTACTTC
NA | TRBJ2-5 | TRBV5-6 | CASSFAPGQPKYQETQYF | TGTGCCAGCAGCTTCGCACCGGGACAACCAAAGTACCAAGAGACCCAGTACTTC
TRBD1 | TRBJ2-7 | TRBV6-1 | CASSLGQGYEQYF | TGTGCCAGCAGCCTCGGACAGGGCTACGAGCAGTACTTC
NA | TRBJ1-4 | TRBV27 | CASSFRAVGKLFF | TGTGCCAGCAGTTTTCGAGCGGTGGGGAAACTGTTTTTT
NA | TRBJ1-1 | TRBV28 | CASSLVGQRNTEAFF | TGTGCCAGCAGTTTGGTTGGACAGAGGAACACTGAAGCTTTCTTT
TRBD2 | TRBJ2-7 | TRBV30 | CAWRGGTTYEQYF | TGTGCCTGGAGGGGAGGGACGACCTACGAGCAGTACTTC
TRBD2 | TRBJ2-2 | TRBV2 | CASSNPTSGTGELFF | TGTGCCAGCAGCAATCCCACTAGCGGGACCGGGGAGCTGTTTTTT
NA | TRBJ2-2 | TRBV5-1 | CASSAGTHNTGELFF | TGCGCCAGCAGCGCCGGGACACATAACACCGGGGAGCTGTTTTTT
TRBD2 | TRBJ2-3 | TRBV29-1 | CSVERSGRMDTQYF | TGCAGCGTTGAACGGTCCGGGAGGATGGATACGCAGTATTTT
NA | TRBJ1-1 | TRBV9 | CASSPDSWTEAFF | TGTGCCAGCAGCCCGGACAGTTGGACTGAAGCTTTCTTT
NA | TRBJ2-7 | TRBV25-1 | CASSESVAGSTYEQYF | TGTGCCAGCAGTGAATCTGTGGCAGGCTCAACCTACGAGCAGTACTTC
NA | TRBJ2-5 | TRBV30 | CASSWPETQYF | TGTGCCTCCAGTTGGCCAGAGACCCAGTACTTC
NA | TRBJ2-6 | TRBV2 | CASSEEAGGANVLTF | TGTGCCAGCAGTGAAGAGGCGGGGGGGGCCAACGTCCTGACTTTC
TRBD2 | TRBJ2-3 | TRBV5-1 | CASSPGLAGAIDTQYF | TGCGCCAGCAGCCCCGGACTAGCGGGAGCAATAGATACGCAGTATTTT
NA | TRBJ1-5 | TRBV6-5 | CASSYGPEGQPQHF | TGTGCCAGCAGTTACGGGCCGGAGGGTCAGCCCCAGCATTTT
TRBD1 | TRBJ2-1 | TRBV14 | CASSQEIIAGGNEQFF | TGTGCCAGCAGCCAAGAGATCATTGCAGGGGGCAATGAGCAGTTCTTC
TRBD1 | TRBJ2-3 | TRBV19 | CASSIGQGGTDTQYF | TGTGCCAGTAGTATAGGCCAGGGGGGCACAGATACGCAGTATTTT
NA | TRBJ2-3 | TRBV5-1 | CASSPGRGNTDTQYF | TGCGCCAGCAGCCCCGGCCGAGGTAACACAGATACGCAGTATTTT
NA | TRBJ1-1 | TRBV28 | CASSLFQGQANTEAFF | TGTGCCAGCAGTTTATTCCAGGGGCAGGCGAACACTGAAGCTTTCTTT
TRBD2 | TRBJ2-7 | TRBV7-2 | CASSFGLAGVSYEQYF | TGTGCCAGCAGCTTTGGTCTGGCGGGAGTATCCTACGAGCAGTACTTC
TRBD2 | TRBJ2-1 | TRBV6-1 | CASRLAGVDEQFF | TGTGCCAGCCGACTAGCGGGGGTGGATGAGCAGTTCTTC
TRBD2 | TRBJ2-7 | TRBV19 | CASSIGPSGRGQYF | TGTGCCAGTAGTATAGGCCCTAGCGGGAGAGGGCAGTACTTC
NA | TRBJ2-1 | TRBV25-1 | CASSGRSYNEQFF | TGTGCCAGCAGTGGGAGATCCTACAATGAGCAGTTCTTC
NA | TRBJ2-1 | TRBV9 | CASSVVSDEQFF | TGTGCCAGCAGCGTAGTTTCCGATGAGCAGTTCTTC
NA | TRBJ2-1 | TRBV19 | CASSNRENEQFF | TGTGCCAGTAGCAACAGGGAGAATGAGCAGTTCTTC
NA | TRBJ1-1 | TRBV2 | CASTGLEAFF | TGTGCCAGCACAGGGTTGGAAGCTTTCTTT
NA | TRBJ1-1 | TRBV19 | CASNRVRDTEAFF | TGTGCCAGTAACAGAGTCAGAGACACTGAAGCTTTCTTT
NA | TRBJ2-3 | TRBV27 | CASSFEFPQKKAGLFTDTQYF | TGTGCCAGCAGTTTCGAATTTCCCCAAAAAAAAGCGGGCCTTTTTACAGATACGCAGTATTTT
NA | TRBJ2-7 | TRBV7-2 | CASSLAASYEQYF | TGTGCCAGCAGCTTAGCGGCTAGCTACGAGCAGTACTTC
NA | TRBJ2-7 | TRBV30 | CALDNSYEQYF | TGTGCCTTGGACAACTCCTACGAGCAGTACTTC
TRBD2 | TRBJ2-7 | TRBV7-6 | CASSARLAGDLPYEQYF | TGTGCCAGCAGCGCACGACTAGCGGGAGACCTACCCTACGAGCAGTACTTC
TRBD1 | TRBJ2-7 | TRBV7-3 | CASSFTQTGMNEQYF | TGTGCCAGCAGCTTCACCCAGACAGGGATGAACGAGCAGTACTTC
NA | TRBJ2-7 | TRBV27 | CASSSRLTPYEQYF | TGTGCCAGCAGTTCCCGCCTGACACCCTACGAGCAGTACTTC
NA | TRBJ2-3 | TRBV2 | CASRGPSSDTQYF | TGTGCCAGCAGGGGCCCCTCGTCGGATACGCAGTATTTT
TRBD1 | TRBJ2-5 | TRBV11-2 | CASSPRDRQETQYF | TGTGCCAGCAGCCCCCGGGACAGGCAAGAGACCCAGTACTTC
TRBD1 | TRBJ2-1 | TRBV13 | CASSPHRTGPLTLEQFF | TGTGCCAGCAGCCCCCACCGGACAGGGCCCCTCACACTTGAGCAGTTCTTC
NA | TRBJ1-2 | TRBV6-5 | CASSYSLDNLYGYTF | TGTGCCAGCAGTTACTCGTTGGACAATTTATATGGCTACACCTTC
NA | TRBJ2-3 | TRBV10-3 | CAINPKSSDTQYF | TGTGCCATAAACCCAAAGAGTTCAGATACGCAGTATTTT
NA | TRBJ2-5 | TRBV2 | CASHSEQSETQYF | TGTGCCAGCCATTCGGAGCAGTCGGAGACCCAGTACTTC
NA | TRBJ1-2 | TRBV2 | CASSDLYTF | TGTGCCAGCAGTGACTTGTACACCTTC
NA | TRBJ1-2 | TRBV30 | CAWTQGFHGYTF | TGTGCCTGGACACAGGGTTTTCATGGCTACACCTTC
NA | TRBJ2-3 | TRBV12-5 | CASQVPGTDTQYF | TGTGCTAGTCAGGTCCCGGGAACAGATACGCAGTATTTT
TRBD2 | TRBJ2-2 | TRBV11-2 | CASSLFLAGGPTGELFF | TGTGCCAGCAGCTTATTCCTAGCGGGAGGGCCTACCGGGGAGCTGTTTTTT